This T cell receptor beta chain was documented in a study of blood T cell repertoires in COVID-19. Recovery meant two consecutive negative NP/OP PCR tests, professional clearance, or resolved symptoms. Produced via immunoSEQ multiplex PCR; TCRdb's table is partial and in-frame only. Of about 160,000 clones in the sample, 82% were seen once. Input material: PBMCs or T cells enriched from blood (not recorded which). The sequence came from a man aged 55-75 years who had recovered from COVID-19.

Written as DNA, the CDR3 is TGTGCCAGCAGCAGGGGGACTAGCGGGGACTACGAGCAGTACTTC. Protein sequence: CASSRGTSGDYEQYF. V usage is TRBV21-1 and J usage is TRBJ2-7; TRBD2 is taken as the D call from the table, unchecked against the DNA. TRBV21-1 is assigned pseudogene status. This CDR3 contains 15 residues.